This entry features one T cell receptor beta chain sequence. The repertoire was sequenced with immunoSEQ multiplex PCR; TCRdb's copy has only in-frame clones and lacks some. This repertoire shows 110,000 to 150,000 clones, about 76% found once; its top ten account for 4.5% to 6.5%. This entry comes from a study of cytotoxic CD8 clonotypes in ibrutinib-treated CLL. Study details: Partial response occurred in approximately 25 patients and complete response in 2; at median about 70 months, around 15 remained remitted and 12 progressed.

This TCR was recovered from a human donor with chronic lymphocytic leukemia. The sample here was PBMCs, taken after 24 months of ibrutinib treatment.

The CDR3 loop reads CASSDRGTDQETQYF. DNA of the CDR3: TGTGCCAGCAGCGACCGCGGGACAGACCAAGAGACCCAGTACTTC. J is TRBJ2-5 and V is TRBV11-2; TRBD1 is a possible D gene (7 bases). Per the germline V gene, CDR1 is SGHAT and CDR2 is FQNNGV. CDR3 size: 15 residues. Trimming cost V 5 bases and J 0 bases, with 13 bases left between them.